This TCR beta chain appears in the sequencing data of a study of blood T cell repertoires in COVID-19. Across the whole study: Whether acute or convalescent, the COVID-19 samples came from the United States, Italy and Spain. Nucleic acid was either cDNA or gDNA, and it came from T cells, B-cell-depleted T cells, or PBMCs.

Across 24 US areas, participants ranged in age from roughly 18 to 95 years. The repertoire was sequenced with immunoSEQ multiplex PCR; TCRdb's copy has only in-frame clones and lacks some. The sample lists approximately 220,000 clones, 85% seen once, with roughly 20% in the top ten. CDR3 length equals 17 residues. CDR1 and CDR2 (germline): KGHDR, SFDVKD. V was clipped by 3 bases and J by 3 bases; unmatched bases: 11. This receptor was obtained from a middle-aged man who had recovered from COVID-19. Input material: PBMCs or T cells enriched from blood (not recorded which). J is TRBJ1-2 and V is TRBV24-1, with 8 nucleotides matching TRBD1. In nucleotides, the CDR3 is TGTGCCACCAGTGATCCTGGGCCCGGACAGGGCGACTATGGCTACACCTTC. This sequence encodes CATSDPGPGQGDYGYTF.